Below are 27 T cell receptor beta chains sequenced from a single sample in a study of T-cell reconstitution after alpha-beta-depleted transplantation in children. Preparation of the TCRbeta library was carried out with unique molecular identifiers. Using its own MiXCR run on the PCR reads, TCRdb lists one record per CDR3 protein. The sample contains hundreds of thousands of distinct CDR3 sequences, under 20% of which appear only once. The sample consisted of PBMCs, mostly from graft donor cells, taken 360 days after TCRalphabeta/CD19-depleted stem cell transplant. Every receptor here comes from a boy younger than two who had a stem cell transplant for Wiskott-Aldrich syndrome, so the T cells may come from the graft donor.

This clonotype was observed a handful of times. This sequence joins TRBV5-1 and TRBJ2-5, with 12 bases matching TRBD1. V shed 4 bases, J shed 7 bases, and the junction held 5 bases outside the gene matches. The CDR3 runs to 14 residues. Germline CDR1 reads SGHRS; CDR2 reads YFSETQ. The CDR3 region is CASSGTGGSVTQYF. Written as DNA, the CDR3 is TGCGCCAGCAGCGGGACAGGGGGCTCTGTGACCCAGTACTTC.

This clonotype came up a few times. The V and J genes are TRBV29-1 and TRBJ2-1; the match to TRBD1 covers 11 bases. The CDR3 has 14 residues. The ends lost 3 bases at V and 10 bases at J; junction bases unmatched: 8. Germline V CDR1 and CDR2: SQVTM, ANQGSEA. CDR3 coding DNA: TGCAGCGTTGAGGGACAGGGGGAAGCTTGGGAGCAGTTCTTC. Its translation: CSVEGQGEAWEQFF.

This clonotype was seen only a few times. The J gene is TRBJ2-7, the V gene TRBV28; 7 bases fit TRBD1. The germline V gene encodes CDR1 MDHEN and CDR2 SYDVKM. V lost 7 bases and J lost 7; bases outside the gene matches: 7. This CDR3 is 12 amino acids long. CDR3 bases: TGTGCCAGCACCGACAGGGTCCAAGAGCAGTACTTC. It codes for CASTDRVQEQYF.

V and J are TRBV24-1 and TRBJ2-7, with 10 bases matching TRBD1. The trim removed 3 bases at V and 4 bases at J, leaving 5 bases unmatched. Germline V gene lookup returns CDR1 KGHDR and CDR2 SFDVKD. This CDR3 has 15 amino acids. CDR3 nucleotide sequence: TGTGCCACCAGTGATGGGGGACAGGGGCGATACGAGCAGTACTTC. It is translated as CATSDGGQGRYEQYF.

The chain links TRBV12-3 or TRBV12-4 to TRBJ1-2; D might be TRBD1 (5 bases). Trimming took 5 bases from V and 4 from J, leaving 11 bases between them. The CDR3 contains 13 residues. Written as DNA, the CDR3 is TGTGCCAGCAGTATGACAGTGCGCTATGGCTACACCTTC. Protein sequence: CASSMTVRYGYTF.

The sample holds a few counts of this clonotype. The rearrangement links TRBV28 to TRBJ2-7; unclear D gene. Germline V gene sequence: CDR1 MDHEN, CDR2 SYDVKM. V lost 1 base and J 2 bases, leaving 18 bases between the germline ends. CDR3 length: 17 residues. CDR3 DNA sequence: TGTGCCAGCAGTTTATTGGGGATGCGGTGGGAACCCTACGAGCAGTACTTC. Translation: CASSLLGMRWEPYEQYF.

J is TRBJ2-5 and V is TRBV20-1, with D unclear. This CDR3 is built from 12 residues. Germline V CDR1 and CDR2: DFQATT, SNEGSKA (reference sequence). CDR3 sequence: CSVGSYKETQYF. The CDR3 DNA sequence: TGCAGCGTTGGGTCCTATAAAGAGACCCAGTACTTC.

This clonotype was found once. This sequence joins TRBV10-1 and TRBJ2-5; tentatively, D is TRBD1 (6 bases). The CDR3 spans 14 residues. The germline CDR1 and CDR2 sequences are WNHNN and SYGVQD (reference sequence). Trimming pared 6 bases from V and 4 bases from J, leaving 15 bases between. CDR3 bases: TGCGCCAGCAGGGCCCACAGGGTCGCAGAGACCCAGTACTTC. Amino acid sequence: CASRAHRVAETQYF.

This clonotype has ten or more counts. The chain uses TRBV18 and TRBJ1-1, with unresolved D. Trimming took off 1 base at V and 0 bases at J, with 9 bases between the two ends. Germline V gene data show CDR1 as KGHSH and CDR2 as LQKENI. CDR3 length equals 15 residues. The CDR3: CASSPLQTMNTEAFF. CDR3 nucleotide sequence: TGTGCCAGCTCACCACTACAGACCATGAACACTGAAGCTTTCTTT. The full variable domain, completed using reference TRBV18 and TRBJ1-1, is NAGVMQNPRHLVRRRGQEARLRCSPMKGHSHVYWYRQLPEEGLKFMVYLQKENIIDESGMPKERFSAEFPKEGPSILRIQQVVRGDSAAYFCASSPLQTMNTEAFFGQGTRLTVV.

This clonotype was seen many times. The V call is TRBV5-1, the J call TRBJ2-3, with D maybe TRBD1 (7 bases). Germline CDR1 and CDR2: SGHRS and YFSETQ. V shed 4 bases and J shed 3 bases, with 18 bases lying between them. The CDR3 has 16 amino acids. This CDR3 reads CASSPFPTGRTDTQYF. The CDR3 region has the DNA TGCGCCAGCAGCCCCTTTCCGACAGGGAGGACAGATACGCAGTATTTT.

The rearrangement uses TRBV5-1 and TRBJ2-5; D possibly corresponds to TRBD2 (5 bases). The germline gives CDR1 SGHRS, CDR2 YFSETQ. CDR3 length: 12 residues. Trimming shortened V by 4 bases and J by 7 bases, and 11 bases separated the two germline ends. This CDR3 is CASSPGGWTQYF. CDR3 nucleotide sequence: TGCGCCAGCAGCCCCGGCGGGTGGACCCAGTACTTC.

This clonotype turned up a few times. V is TRBV5-6 and J is TRBJ2-1, with unresolved D. V dropped 4 bases and J dropped 15 bases, with 20 bases sitting between them. The CDR3 sequence is 13 residues long. Germline V gene sequence: CDR1 SGHDT, CDR2 YYEEEE. As DNA, the CDR3 is TGTGCCAGCAGCCCACATATATTTAACCTTCTGTTCTTC. Amino acid sequence: CASSPHIFNLLFF.

This clonotype was seen only once. The gene calls are TRBV9 and TRBJ2-2; TRBD2 matches 9 bases. This CDR3 spans 17 amino acids. After removal of 0 bases from V and 4 bases from J, the junction contained 7 bases not matched to a gene. Germline loops: CDR1 SGDLS, CDR2 YYNGEE. Here the CDR3 DNA reads TGTGCCAGCAGCGTAGCTGTGCTAGCGGGAAGCACCGGGGAGCTGTTTTTT. The encoded protein is CASSVAVLAGSTGELFF.

In its sample, this clonotype was seen a few times. This rearrangement joins TRBV6-5 to TRBJ2-1; a possible D gene is TRBD2 (6 bases). The V gene lost 3 bases and the J gene lost 9 bases, with 12 bases spanning the gap. The germline CDR1 and CDR2 sequences are MNHEY and SVGAGI. The CDR3 covers 13 residues. The CDR3 sequence is CASSYPGTGEQFF. DNA for the CDR3: TGTGCCAGCAGTTATCCCGGGACTGGTGAGCAGTTCTTC.

There are a few counts of this clonotype. The chain is built from TRBV20-1 and TRBJ2-1, with 9 bases that match TRBD1. Germline V gene lookup returns CDR1 DFQATT and CDR2 SNEGSKA (reference sequence). This CDR3 region has 15 residues. The V segment lost 5 bases and the J segment 4 bases; nucleotides outside the gene matches: 9. CDR3 residues: CSAGTGGGSYNEQFF. DNA for the CDR3: TGCAGTGCTGGAACAGGGGGCGGTTCATACAATGAGCAGTTCTTC.

This chain's CDR3 is CASSKGGNLKNGVFSGANVLTF. The CDR3 bases are TGTGCCAGCAGCAAAGGCGGAAACCTGAAGAACGGAGTTTTCTCTGGGGCCAACGTCCTGACTTTC. This rearrangement joins TRBV21-1 to TRBJ2-6. TRBV21-1 is given as a pseudogene. This CDR3 comprises 22 residues.

J is TRBJ2-4 and V is TRBV5-1; D assignment may be TRBD1 or TRBD2 (5 bases each). Germline CDR1 SGHRS, CDR2 YFSETQ. Trimming took off 4 bases at V and 4 bases at J, with 18 bases between the two ends. The CDR3 has 16 residues. The CDR3 loop is CASSEDRRERKNIQYF. As DNA, the CDR3 is TGCGCCAGCAGCGAAGACAGAAGGGAGCGAAAAAACATTCAGTACTTC.

This clonotype was seen just once. The V call is TRBV29-1, the J call TRBJ2-1; no firm D call. This CDR3 is built from 15 residues. The V gene's germline CDR1 is SQVTM and CDR2 ANQGSEA. V lost 8 bases and J lost 9, with 26 bases in between. CDR3 loop: CSSVDGPGNIGEQFF. In DNA, the CDR3 is TGCAGCAGCGTTGACGGGCCGGGTAATATCGGTGAGCAGTTCTTC.

The chain has TRBV6-4 and TRBJ2-3; D remains ambiguous. Looked up from germline, CDR1 is MRHNA and CDR2 is SNTAGT. V shed 7 bases and J shed 0 bases, with 8 bases lying between them. The CDR3 has 13 residues. For the CDR3, the DNA is TGTGCCAGCAACAGCGAGAGCACAGATACGCAGTATTTT. Residues: CASNSESTDTQYF.

V is TRBV20-1 and J is TRBJ1-6, with a tentative D call TRBD1 (6 bases). The V and J ends lost 3 bases and 7 bases respectively, with 22 bases between them. CDR3 length: 17 amino acids. Per the germline V gene, CDR1 is DFQATT and CDR2 is SNEGSKA (reference sequence). CDR3 bases: TGCAGTGCTAGGACGGGAGGGGGGAGTTGGAAGAATTCACCCCTCCACTTT. Translation gives CSARTGGGSWKNSPLHF.

The genes are TRBV6-2 or TRBV6-3 and TRBJ2-3; weak D call: TRBD1 (5 bases). The CDR3 has 15 amino acids. With 6 bases removed from V and 5 bases from J, the gap between germline ends came to 18 bases. CDR1 MNHEY and CDR2 SVGEGT come from the germline V gene. The DNA for the CDR3 is TGTGCCAGCAGACTGCCTCAGGGATTTGGAGATACGCAGTATTTT. Translation: CASRLPQGFGDTQYF.

The chain joins TRBV20-1 to TRBJ2-1, with TRBD2 matching over 8 bases. The V gene's germline CDR1 is DFQATT and CDR2 SNEGSKA (reference sequence). This CDR3 is built from 15 residues. After removal of 6 bases from V and 0 bases from J, the junction contained 7 bases not matched to a gene. CDR3 loop: CSAPQAGGSYNEQFF. Here the CDR3 DNA reads TGCAGTGCCCCGCAGGCGGGAGGCTCCTACAATGAGCAGTTCTTC.

The CDR3 nucleotides are TGCGCCAGCAGCTCCCGGGACAGGGGAGACAATGAGCAGTTCTTC. Its translation: CASSSRDRGDNEQFF. The chain employs TRBV4-1 and TRBJ2-1; TRBD1 matches 10 bases. V dropped 5 bases and J dropped 5; count of bases not matched to a gene: 6. The CDR3 length is 15 residues. The germline gives CDR1 MGHRA, CDR2 YSYEKL.

This clonotype was observed a handful of times. V and J are TRBV7-9 and TRBJ2-1, with D possibly matching TRBD1 (6 bases). Germline-derived CDR1 and CDR2 are SEHNR and FQNEAQ (reference sequence). The V and J ends lost 7 bases and 7 bases respectively, with 17 bases between them. This CDR3 spans 14 amino acids. The CDR3, as DNA: TGTGCCAGCAACCTCTTGGCAGGGGCGAATGAGCAGTTCTTC. Its protein product is CASNLLAGANEQFF.

This rearrangement joins TRBV11-3 to TRBJ2-1; TRBD1 matches at 7 bases. V was pared by 0 bases and J by 6 bases, with 2 bases of the junction left unmatched. This CDR3 comprises 14 residues. Germline-derived CDR1 and CDR2 are SGHNT and YENEEA. The DNA of the CDR3 is TGTGCCAGCAGCTTAGACGGGACAGTCAATGAGCAGTTCTTC. Protein: CASSLDGTVNEQFF. The complete variable domain, with remaining parts taken from reference TRBV11-3 and TRBJ2-1, reads EAGVVQSPRYKIIEKKQPVAFWCNPISGHNTLYWYLQNLGQGPELLIRYENEEAVDDSQLPKDRFSAERLKGVDSTLKIQPAELGDSAVYLCASSLDGTVNEQFFGPGTRLTVL.

At least ten counts were recorded for this clonotype. The V gene is TRBV24-1, the J gene TRBJ2-7, with D unresolved. This CDR3 region has 11 residues. The germline gives CDR1 KGHDR, CDR2 SFDVKD. V shed 3 bases and J shed 2 bases, with 1 base lying between them. This chain's CDR3 is CATSDAYEQYF. The DNA for the CDR3 is TGTGCCACCAGTGATGCCTACGAGCAGTACTTC.

The genes are TRBV10-3 and TRBJ1-1; no firm D call. CDR1 and CDR2 (germline): ENHRY, SYGVKD. V lost 3 bases and J lost 3, with 11 bases in between. There are 14 residues in the CDR3. The CDR3: CAISDGRGYTEAFF. The CDR3, as DNA: TGTGCCATCAGTGACGGGCGAGGGTACACTGAAGCTTTCTTT.